The sequence of this TCR beta chain was determined in a study of shared clonotypes between healthy human individuals. Points from the study as a whole: With several donors compared, approximately 5% of naive CD4 clonotypes were shared. Blood was the only sampled material, and tissue repertoires likely differ.

Naive CD8 isolation took CD45RO-negative cells positively selected for CCR7 and excluded terminally differentiated effector memory CD45RA+ cells. As for this clone: What it recognizes is unknown.

This table comes from immunoSEQ multiplex PCR, and its TCRdb copy is limited to in-frame clones, with some not included. The repertoire has around 2.1 million clones, about 93% of them found once; the top ten carry about 1.5%. Losses at the gene ends were 6 bases for V and 7 bases for J; bases not matched to a gene: 1. CDR1 and CDR2 from the germline V gene are SGHDN and FVKESK. This CDR3 is built from 11 residues. The specimen sequenced was naive CD8+ T cells from PBMCs. This TCR was sampled from a man between 18 and 35 years old in good health. Some clones in this sample may be carry-over from other donors' samples. This chain joins TRBV14 and TRBJ2-5; 8 positions match TRBD2. DNA of the CDR3: TGTGCCAGCAGTCGGGGGGGGACCCAGTACTTC. Translating gives CASSRGGTQYF.